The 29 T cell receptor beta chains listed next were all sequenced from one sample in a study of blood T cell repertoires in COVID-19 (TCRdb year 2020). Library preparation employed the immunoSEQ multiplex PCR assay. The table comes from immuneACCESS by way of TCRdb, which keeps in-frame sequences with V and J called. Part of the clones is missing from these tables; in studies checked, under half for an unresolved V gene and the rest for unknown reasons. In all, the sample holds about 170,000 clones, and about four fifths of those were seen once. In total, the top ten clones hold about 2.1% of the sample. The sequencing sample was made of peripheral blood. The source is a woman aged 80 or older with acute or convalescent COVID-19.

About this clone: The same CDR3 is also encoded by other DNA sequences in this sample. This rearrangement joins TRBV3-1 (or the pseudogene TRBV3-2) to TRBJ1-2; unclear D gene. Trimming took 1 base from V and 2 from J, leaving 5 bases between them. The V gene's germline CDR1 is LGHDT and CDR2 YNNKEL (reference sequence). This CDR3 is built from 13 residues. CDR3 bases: TGTGCCAGCAGCCAAGTTCGGAACTATGGCTACACCTTC. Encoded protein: CASSQVRNYGYTF.

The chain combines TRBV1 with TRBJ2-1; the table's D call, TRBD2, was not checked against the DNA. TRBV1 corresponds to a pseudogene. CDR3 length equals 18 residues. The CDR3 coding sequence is TGCACCAGCAGCCAAATTAGGCGGGGCCACCTCTCCTACAATGAGCAGTTCTTC. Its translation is CTSSQIRRGHLSYNEQFF.

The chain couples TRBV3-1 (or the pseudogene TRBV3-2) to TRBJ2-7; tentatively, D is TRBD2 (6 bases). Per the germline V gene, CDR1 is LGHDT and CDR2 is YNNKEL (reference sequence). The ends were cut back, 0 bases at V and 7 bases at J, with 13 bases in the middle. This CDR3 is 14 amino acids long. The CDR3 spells CASSQDWRGREQYF. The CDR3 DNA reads TGTGCCAGCAGCCAAGATTGGAGGGGACGAGAGCAGTACTTC.

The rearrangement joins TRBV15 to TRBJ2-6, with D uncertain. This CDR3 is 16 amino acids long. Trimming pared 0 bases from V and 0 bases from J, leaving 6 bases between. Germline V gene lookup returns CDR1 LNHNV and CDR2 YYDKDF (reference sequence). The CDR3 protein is CATSRDESSGANVLTF. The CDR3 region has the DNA TGTGCCACCAGCAGAGATGAGAGCTCTGGGGCCAACGTCCTGACTTTC.

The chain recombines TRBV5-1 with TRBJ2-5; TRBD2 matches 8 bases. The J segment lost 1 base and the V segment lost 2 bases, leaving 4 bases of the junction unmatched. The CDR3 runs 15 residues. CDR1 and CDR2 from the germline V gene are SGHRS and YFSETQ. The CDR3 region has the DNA TGCGCCAGCAGCTTCCAAGGACTAGCCCAAGAGACCCAGTACTTC. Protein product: CASSFQGLAQETQYF.

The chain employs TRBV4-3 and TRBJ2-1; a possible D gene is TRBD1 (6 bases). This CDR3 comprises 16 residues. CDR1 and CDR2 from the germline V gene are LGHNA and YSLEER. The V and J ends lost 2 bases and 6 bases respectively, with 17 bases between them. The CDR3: CASSQILQGRFNEQFF. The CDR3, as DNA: TGCGCCAGCAGCCAAATCCTACAGGGTAGGTTCAATGAGCAGTTCTTC.

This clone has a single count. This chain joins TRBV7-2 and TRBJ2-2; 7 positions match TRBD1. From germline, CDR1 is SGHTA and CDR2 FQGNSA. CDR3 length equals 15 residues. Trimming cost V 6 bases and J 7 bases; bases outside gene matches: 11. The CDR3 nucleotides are TGTGCCAGCAGTCCCACTACAGGGGTTAACGGGGAGCTGTTTTTT. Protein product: CASSPTTGVNGELFF. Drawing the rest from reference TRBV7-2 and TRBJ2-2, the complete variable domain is GAGVSQSPSNKVTEKGKDVELRCDPISGHTALYWYRQSLGQGLEFLIYFQGNSAPDKSGLPSDRFSAERTGGSVSTLTIQRTQQEDSAVYLCASSPTTGVNGELFFGEGSRLTVL.

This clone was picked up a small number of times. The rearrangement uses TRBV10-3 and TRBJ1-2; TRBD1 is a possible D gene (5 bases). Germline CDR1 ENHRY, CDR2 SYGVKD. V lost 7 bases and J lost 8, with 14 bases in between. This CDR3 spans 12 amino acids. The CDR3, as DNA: TGTGCCATCACCTCGGGAGGGACCGGCTACACCTTC. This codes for CAITSGGTGYTF.

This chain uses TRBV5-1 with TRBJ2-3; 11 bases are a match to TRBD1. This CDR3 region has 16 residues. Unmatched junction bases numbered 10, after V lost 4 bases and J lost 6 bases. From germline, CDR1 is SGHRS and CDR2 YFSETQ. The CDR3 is CASSLGTGGLSDTQYF. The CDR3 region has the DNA TGCGCCAGCAGCCTAGGGACAGGGGGGTTATCGGATACGCAGTATTTT.

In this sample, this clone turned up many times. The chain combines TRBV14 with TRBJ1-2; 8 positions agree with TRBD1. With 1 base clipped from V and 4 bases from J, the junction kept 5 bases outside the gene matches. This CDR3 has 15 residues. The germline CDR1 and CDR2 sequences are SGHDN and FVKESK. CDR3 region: CASSQGTGQIYGYTF. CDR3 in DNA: TGTGCCAGCAGCCAAGGGACAGGGCAGATCTATGGCTACACCTTC.

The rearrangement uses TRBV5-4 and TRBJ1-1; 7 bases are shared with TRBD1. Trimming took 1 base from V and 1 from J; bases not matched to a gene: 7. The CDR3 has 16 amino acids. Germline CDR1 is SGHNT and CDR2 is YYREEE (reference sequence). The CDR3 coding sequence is TGTGCCAGCAGCTTGAGATCGGGACAGTCGAACACTGAAGCTTTCTTT. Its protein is CASSLRSGQSNTEAFF.

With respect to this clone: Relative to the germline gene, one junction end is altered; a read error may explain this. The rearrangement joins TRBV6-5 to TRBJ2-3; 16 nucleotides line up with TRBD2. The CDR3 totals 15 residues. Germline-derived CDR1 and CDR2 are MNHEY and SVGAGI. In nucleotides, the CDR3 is TGCGTTGTAGGGACTAGCGGGAGGGGGCCAGATACGCAGTATTTT. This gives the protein CVVGTSGRGPDTQYF.

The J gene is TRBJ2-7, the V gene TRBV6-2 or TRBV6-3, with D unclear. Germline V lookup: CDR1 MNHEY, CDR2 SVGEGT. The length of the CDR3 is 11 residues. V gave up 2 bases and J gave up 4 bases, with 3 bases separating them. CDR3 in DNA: TGTGCCAGCAGTTACGAGTACGAGCAGTACTTC. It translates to CASSYEYEQYF.

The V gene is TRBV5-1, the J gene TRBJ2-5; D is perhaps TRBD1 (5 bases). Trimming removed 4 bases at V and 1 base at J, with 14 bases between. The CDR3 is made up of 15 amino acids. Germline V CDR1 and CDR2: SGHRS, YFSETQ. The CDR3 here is CASSALRGSQETQYF. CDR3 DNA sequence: TGCGCCAGCAGCGCCCTAAGGGGATCCCAAGAGACCCAGTACTTC.

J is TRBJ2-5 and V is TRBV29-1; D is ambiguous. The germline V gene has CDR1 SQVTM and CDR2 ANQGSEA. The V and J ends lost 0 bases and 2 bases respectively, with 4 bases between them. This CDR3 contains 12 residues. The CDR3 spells CSVEDNQETQYF. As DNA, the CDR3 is TGCAGCGTTGAAGACAATCAAGAGACCCAGTACTTC.

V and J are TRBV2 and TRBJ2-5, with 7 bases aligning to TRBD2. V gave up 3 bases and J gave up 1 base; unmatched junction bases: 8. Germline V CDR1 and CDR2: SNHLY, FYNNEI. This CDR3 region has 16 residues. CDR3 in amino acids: CASSDAWRGTQETQYF. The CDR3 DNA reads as TGTGCCAGCAGTGATGCATGGCGGGGGACCCAAGAGACCCAGTACTTC.

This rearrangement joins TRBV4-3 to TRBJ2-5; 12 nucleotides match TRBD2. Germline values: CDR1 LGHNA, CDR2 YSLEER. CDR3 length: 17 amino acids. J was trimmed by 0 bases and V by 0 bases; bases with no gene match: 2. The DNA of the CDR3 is TGCGCCAGCAGCCAAGATCTAGCGGGGGGGAACCAAGAGACCCAGTACTTC. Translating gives CASSQDLAGGNQETQYF.

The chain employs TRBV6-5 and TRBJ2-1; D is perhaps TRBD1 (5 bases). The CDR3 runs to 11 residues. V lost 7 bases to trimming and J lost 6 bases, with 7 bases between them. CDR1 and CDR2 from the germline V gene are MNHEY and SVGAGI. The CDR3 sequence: CASTGANEQFF. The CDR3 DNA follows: TGTGCCAGCACTGGGGCCAATGAGCAGTTCTTC.

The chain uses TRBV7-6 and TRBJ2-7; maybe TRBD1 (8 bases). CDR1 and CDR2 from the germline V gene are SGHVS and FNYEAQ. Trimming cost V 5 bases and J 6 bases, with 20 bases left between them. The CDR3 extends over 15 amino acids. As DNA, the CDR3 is TGTGCCAGCAGCGCAGGGCGGGGGACAGGCTCCGAGCAGTACTTC. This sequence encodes CASSAGRGTGSEQYF.

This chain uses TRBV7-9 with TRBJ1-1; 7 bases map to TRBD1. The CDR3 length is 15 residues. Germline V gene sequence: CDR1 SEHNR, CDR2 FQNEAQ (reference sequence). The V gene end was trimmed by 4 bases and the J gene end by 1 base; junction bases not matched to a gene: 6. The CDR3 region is CASSSFGQENTEAFF. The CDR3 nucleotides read TGTGCCAGCAGCTCCTTCGGACAGGAGAACACTGAAGCTTTCTTT.

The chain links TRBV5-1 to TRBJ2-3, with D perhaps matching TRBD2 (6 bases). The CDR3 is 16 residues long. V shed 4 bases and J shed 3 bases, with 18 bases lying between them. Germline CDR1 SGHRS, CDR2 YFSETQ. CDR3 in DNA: TGCGCCAGCAGCCTACCCAGGGAGGCGAGGACAGATACGCAGTATTTT. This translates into CASSLPREARTDTQYF.

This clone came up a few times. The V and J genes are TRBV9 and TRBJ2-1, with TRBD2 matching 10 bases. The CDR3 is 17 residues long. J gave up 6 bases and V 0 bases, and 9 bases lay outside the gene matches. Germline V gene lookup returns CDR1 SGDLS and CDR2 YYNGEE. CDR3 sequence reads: CASSVELAGVGVNEQFF. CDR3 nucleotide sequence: TGTGCCAGCAGCGTAGAGCTAGCGGGGGTTGGGGTCAATGAGCAGTTCTTC.

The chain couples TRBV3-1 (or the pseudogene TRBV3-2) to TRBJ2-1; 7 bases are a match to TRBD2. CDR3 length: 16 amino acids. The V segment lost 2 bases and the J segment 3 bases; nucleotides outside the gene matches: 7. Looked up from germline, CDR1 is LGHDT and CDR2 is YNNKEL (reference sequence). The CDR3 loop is CASSQPLAEYYNEQFF. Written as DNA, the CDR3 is TGTGCCAGCAGCCAACCGCTAGCGGAATACTACAATGAGCAGTTCTTC.

DNA for the CDR3: TGTGCCAGCAGAGGACAGCCTGGAAACACCATATATTTT. This translates into CASRGQPGNTIYF. The rearrangement uses TRBV2 and TRBJ1-3; possibly TRBD1 for D (6 bases). The CDR3 covers 13 residues. Germline lookup yields CDR1 SNHLY and CDR2 FYNNEI. Between the trimmed V and J ends, which lost 6 bases and 2 bases, there was a span of 8 bases. Based on the CDR3 plus reference TRBV2 and TRBJ1-3, the full variable domain is EPEVTQTPSHQVTQMGQEVILRCVPISNHLYFYWYRQILGQKVEFLVSFYNNEISEKSEIFDDQFSVERPDGSNFTLKIRSTKLEDSAMYFCASRGQPGNTIYFGEGSWLTVV.

CDR3 sequence reads: CASRRANTIYF. The CDR3 DNA reads TGTGCCAGTAGGAGGGCAAACACCATATATTTT. The chain is built from TRBV19 and TRBJ1-3; D unclear. The V gene's germline CDR1 is LNHDA and CDR2 SQIVND (reference sequence). This CDR3 has 11 amino acids. Trimming stripped 6 bases from V and 6 bases from J, with 6 bases between. Variable domain in full (rest from reference TRBV19 and TRBJ1-3): DGGITQSPKYLFRKEGQNVTLSCEQNLNHDAMYWYRQDPGQGLRLIYYSQIVNDFQKGDIAEGYSVSREKKESFPLTVTSAQKNPTAFYLCASRRANTIYFGEGSWLTVV.

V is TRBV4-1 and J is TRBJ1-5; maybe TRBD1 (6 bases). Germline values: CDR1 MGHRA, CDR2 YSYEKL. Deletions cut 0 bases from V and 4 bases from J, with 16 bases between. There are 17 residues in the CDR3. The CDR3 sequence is CASSQDRLNRANQPQHF. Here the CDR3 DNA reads TGCGCCAGCAGCCAAGATCGTCTGAACAGGGCTAATCAGCCCCAGCATTTT.

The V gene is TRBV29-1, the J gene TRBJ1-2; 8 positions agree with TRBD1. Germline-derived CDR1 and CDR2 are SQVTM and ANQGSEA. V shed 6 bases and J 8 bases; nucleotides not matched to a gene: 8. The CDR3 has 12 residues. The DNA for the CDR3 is TGCAGCGTCGACAGGGGTATGGAGGGCTACACCTTC. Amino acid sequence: CSVDRGMEGYTF.

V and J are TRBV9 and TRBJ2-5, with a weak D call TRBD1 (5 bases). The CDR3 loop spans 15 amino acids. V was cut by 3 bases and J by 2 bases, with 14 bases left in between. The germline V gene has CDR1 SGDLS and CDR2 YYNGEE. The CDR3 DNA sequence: TGTGCCAGCAGCGACCTAGGGCAGGGTCAAGAGACCCAGTACTTC. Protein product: CASSDLGQGQETQYF. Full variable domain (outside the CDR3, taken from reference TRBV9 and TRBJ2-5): DSGVTQTPKHLITATGQRVTLRCSPRSGDLSVYWYQQSLDQGLQFLIQYYNGEERAKGNILERFSAQQFPDLHSELNLSSLELGDSALYFCASSDLGQGQETQYFGPGTRLLVL.

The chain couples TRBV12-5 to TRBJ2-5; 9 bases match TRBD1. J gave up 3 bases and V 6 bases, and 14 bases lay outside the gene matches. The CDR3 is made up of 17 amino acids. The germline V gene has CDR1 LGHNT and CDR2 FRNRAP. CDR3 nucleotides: TGTGCTAGTGGATCCGGGACAGGGCGGGTGTTTGAAGAGACCCAGTACTTC. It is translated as CASGSGTGRVFEETQYF.